A selection of T cell receptor beta chains follows, all from one sample in a study of cytomegalovirus exposure and HLA in healthy donors. Sequencing used immunoSEQ multiplex PCR; TCRdb keeps in-frame clones, though not all of them. The repertoire holds 25,000 to 30,000 clones, with 70% as singletons. Sequencing was done on a sample of PBMCs. The origin of the receptors is a woman in her forties or fifties in good health and CMV-seronegative. Each CDR3 is given with its conserved first and last residue. Rows give clone size only sometimes, using once, few, many, or a class for an expanded clone.

j_gene	abundance	v_gene	CDR3aa
TRBJ1-1	few	TRBV29-1	CSVERGTGKAFF
TRBJ2-7	NA	TRBV5-5	CASSFSTGFYEQYF
TRBJ1-6	NA	TRBV30	CACSPEPALPSPLHF
TRBJ1-1	NA	TRBV4-2	CASSQEGTGRRTEAFF
TRBJ1-2	few	TRBV4-2	CASSQKTGSYDVGYTF
TRBJ2-7	NA	TRBV29-1	CSVDIWGQGGREQYF
TRBJ1-1	NA	TRBV25-1	CASTATGSGTEAFF
TRBJ1-5	once	TRBV5-4	CASSLDRGMNQPQHF
TRBJ2-4	NA	TRBV15	CATSNDPGGKNIQYF
TRBJ1-1	NA	TRBV29-1	CSVGRGPVNTEAFF
TRBJ1-5	NA	TRBV15	CATRGRGKPQHF
TRBJ1-4	NA	TRBV5-1	CASRRQLTNEKLFF
TRBJ2-3	NA	TRBV4-1	CASSHLDRDADTQYF
TRBJ2-5	few	TRBV7-2	CASSPSVQETQYF
TRBJ2-7	NA	TRBV7-8	CASSLADRGEQYF
TRBJ2-7	NA	TRBV25-1	CASSVPGGSYEQYF
TRBJ1-1	NA	TRBV6-1	CASSTGANTEAFF
TRBJ1-2	NA	TRBV25-1	CASSASSPGGNYGYTF
TRBJ1-1	few	TRBV5-1	CASSLRRNMNTEAFF
TRBJ1-5	few	TRBV28	CASSLDRAQPQHF
TRBJ2-5	few	TRBV25-1	CASSEASRETQYF
TRBJ2-7	NA	TRBV7-7	CASSSRPEGEQYF
TRBJ2-7	NA	TRBV5-1	CASSARQGNYEQYF
TRBJ1-4	few	TRBV28	CASGRTGREKLFF
TRBJ2-5	NA	TRBV5-1	CASSLAGTQYF
TRBJ1-1	once	TRBV5-4	CASSLGHQEQAFF
TRBJ2-3	NA	TRBV15	CATGGQATDTQYF
TRBJ1-5	NA	TRBV28	CASILGGQGNQPQHF
TRBJ2-5	NA	TRBV5-4	CASSLGRDQGETQYF
TRBJ1-6	once	TRBV28	CASRPQGPNGSPLHF
TRBJ2-3	NA	TRBV29-1	CSVRGASGIAGDTQYF
TRBJ1-1	few	TRBV6-1	CASWTGGMNTEAFF
TRBJ1-1	NA	TRBV9	CASSVVETGPEAFF
TRBJ2-1	NA	TRBV5-4	CASSSGSGNEQFF
TRBJ2-4	once	TRBV5-1	CASSSVPGQGENIQYF
TRBJ2-3	NA	TRBV5-1	CASSFQPGLAGSDTQYF
TRBJ1-1	NA	TRBV7-2	CASSLQGGWNTEAFF
TRBJ1-6	NA	TRBV7-9	CASSSVGGQANSPLHF
TRBJ1-4	NA	TRBV5-1	CASSTHQAERKKLFF
TRBJ2-1	NA	TRBV6-1	CASSATGLAGVTEQFF
TRBJ2-7	NA	TRBV6-6	CASGNRLAGFREQYF
TRBJ1-2	NA	TRBV5-1	CASSTGTGSYGYTF
TRBJ1-1	NA	TRBV20-1	CSGLQGAGAFF
TRBJ2-2	NA	TRBV5-1	CASSLVGSSGELFF
TRBJ2-3	NA	TRBV19	CASSPLQGRTDTQYF
TRBJ1-1	NA	TRBV29-1	CSVFGSMNTEAFF
TRBJ1-1	NA	TRBV7-9	CASSRTVLNTEAFF
TRBJ1-2	NA	TRBV6-4	CASSPEGMLGYTF